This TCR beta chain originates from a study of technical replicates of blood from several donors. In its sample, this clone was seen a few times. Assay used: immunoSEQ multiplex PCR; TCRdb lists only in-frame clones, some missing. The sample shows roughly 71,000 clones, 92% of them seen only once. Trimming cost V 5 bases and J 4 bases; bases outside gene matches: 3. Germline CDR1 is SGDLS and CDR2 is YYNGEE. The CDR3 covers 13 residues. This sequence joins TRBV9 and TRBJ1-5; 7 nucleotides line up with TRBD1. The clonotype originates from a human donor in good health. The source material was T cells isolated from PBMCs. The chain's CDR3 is CASSSTGNQPQHF. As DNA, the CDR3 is TGTGCCAGCAGTTCGACAGGGAATCAGCCCCAGCATTTT.